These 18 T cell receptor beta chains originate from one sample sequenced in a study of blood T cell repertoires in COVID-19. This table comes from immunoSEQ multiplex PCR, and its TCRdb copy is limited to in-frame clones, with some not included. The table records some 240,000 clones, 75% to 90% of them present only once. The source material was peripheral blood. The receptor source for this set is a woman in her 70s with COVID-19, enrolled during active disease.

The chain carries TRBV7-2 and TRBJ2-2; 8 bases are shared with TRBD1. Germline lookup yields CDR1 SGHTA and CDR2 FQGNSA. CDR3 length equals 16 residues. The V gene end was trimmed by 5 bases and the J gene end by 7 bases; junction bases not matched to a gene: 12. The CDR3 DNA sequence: TGTGCCAGCAGCCCCGCTAGGGGACAGGTGAACGGGGAGCTGTTTTTT. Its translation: CASSPARGQVNGELFF.

The CDR3 here is CASRDRVHNEQFF. The CDR3 DNA reads as TGTGCCAGCAGGGACAGGGTCCACAATGAGCAGTTCTTC. V gene TRBV6-5 combines with J gene TRBJ2-1, with 8 bases lining up with TRBD1. The CDR3 has 13 amino acids. J gave up 5 bases and V 6 bases, and 3 bases lay outside the gene matches. Per germline, CDR1 MNHEY and CDR2 SVGAGI.

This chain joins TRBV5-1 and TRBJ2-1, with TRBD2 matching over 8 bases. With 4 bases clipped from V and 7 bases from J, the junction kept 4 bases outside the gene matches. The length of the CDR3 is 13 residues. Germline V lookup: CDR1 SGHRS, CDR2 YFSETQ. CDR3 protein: CASSLSGNNEQFF. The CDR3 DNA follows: TGCGCCAGCAGCCTTAGCGGGAATAATGAGCAGTTCTTC.

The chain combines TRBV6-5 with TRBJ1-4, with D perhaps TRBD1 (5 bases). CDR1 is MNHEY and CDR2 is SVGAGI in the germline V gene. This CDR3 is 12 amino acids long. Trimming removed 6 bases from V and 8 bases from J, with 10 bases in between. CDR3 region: CASRSNREKLFF. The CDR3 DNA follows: TGTGCCAGCAGATCTAACAGGGAAAAACTGTTTTTT.

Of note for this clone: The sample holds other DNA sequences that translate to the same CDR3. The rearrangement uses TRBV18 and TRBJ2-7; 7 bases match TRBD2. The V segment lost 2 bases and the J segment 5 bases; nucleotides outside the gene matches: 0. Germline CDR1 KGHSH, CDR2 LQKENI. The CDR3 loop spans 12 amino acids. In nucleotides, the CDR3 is TGTGCCAGCTCACCAACTAGCGACGAGCAGTACTTC. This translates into CASSPTSDEQYF.

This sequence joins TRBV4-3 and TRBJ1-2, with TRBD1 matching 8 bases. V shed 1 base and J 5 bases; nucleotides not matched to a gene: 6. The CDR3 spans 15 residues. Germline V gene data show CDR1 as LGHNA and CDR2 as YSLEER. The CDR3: CASSQVGQGNYGYTF. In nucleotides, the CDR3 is TGCGCCAGCAGCCAAGTCGGACAGGGTAATTATGGCTACACCTTC.

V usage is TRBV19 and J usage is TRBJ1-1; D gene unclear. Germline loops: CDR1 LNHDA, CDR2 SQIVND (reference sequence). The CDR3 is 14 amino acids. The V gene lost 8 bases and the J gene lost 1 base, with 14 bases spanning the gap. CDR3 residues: CASLRWSGNTEAFF. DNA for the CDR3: TGTGCCAGTTTAAGGTGGTCGGGGAACACTGAAGCTTTCTTT.

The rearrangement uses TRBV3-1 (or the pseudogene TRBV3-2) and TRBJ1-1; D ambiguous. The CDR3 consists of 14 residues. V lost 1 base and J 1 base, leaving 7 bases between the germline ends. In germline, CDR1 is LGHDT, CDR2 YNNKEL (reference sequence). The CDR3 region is CASSQVPGNTEAFF. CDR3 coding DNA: TGTGCCAGCAGCCAAGTACCCGGGAACACTGAAGCTTTCTTT.

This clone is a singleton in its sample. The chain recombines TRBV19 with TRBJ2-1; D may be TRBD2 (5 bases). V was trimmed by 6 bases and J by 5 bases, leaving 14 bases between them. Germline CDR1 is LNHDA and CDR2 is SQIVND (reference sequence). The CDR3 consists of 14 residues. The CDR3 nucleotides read TGTGCCAGTAGGTCCGGACTGCTCCACAATGAGCAGTTCTTC. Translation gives CASRSGLLHNEQFF.

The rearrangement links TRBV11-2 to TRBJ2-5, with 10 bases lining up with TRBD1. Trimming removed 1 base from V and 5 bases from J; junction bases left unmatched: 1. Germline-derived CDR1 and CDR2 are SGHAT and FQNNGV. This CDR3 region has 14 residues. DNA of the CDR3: TGTGCCAGCAGCTTAGGGACAGGGGGGGAGACCCAGTACTTC. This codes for CASSLGTGGETQYF.

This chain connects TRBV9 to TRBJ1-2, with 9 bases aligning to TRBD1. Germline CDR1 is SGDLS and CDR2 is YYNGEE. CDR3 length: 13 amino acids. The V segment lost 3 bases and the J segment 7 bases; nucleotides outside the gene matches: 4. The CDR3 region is CASSATGGVGYTF. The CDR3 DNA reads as TGTGCCAGCAGCGCCACAGGGGGCGTTGGCTACACCTTC.

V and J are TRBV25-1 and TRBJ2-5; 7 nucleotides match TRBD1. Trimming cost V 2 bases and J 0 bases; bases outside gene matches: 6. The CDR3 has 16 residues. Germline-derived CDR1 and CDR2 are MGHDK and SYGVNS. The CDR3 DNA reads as TGTGCCAGCAGTGAACTGAGGACAGGACACCAAGAGACCCAGTACTTC. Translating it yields CASSELRTGHQETQYF.

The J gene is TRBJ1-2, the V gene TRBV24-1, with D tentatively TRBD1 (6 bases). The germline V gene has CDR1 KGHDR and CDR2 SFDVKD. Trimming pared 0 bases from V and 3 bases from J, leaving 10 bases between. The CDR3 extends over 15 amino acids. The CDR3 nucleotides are TGTGCCACCAGTGATTTGAGTGGGGGCGACTATGGCTACACCTTC. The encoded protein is CATSDLSGGDYGYTF.

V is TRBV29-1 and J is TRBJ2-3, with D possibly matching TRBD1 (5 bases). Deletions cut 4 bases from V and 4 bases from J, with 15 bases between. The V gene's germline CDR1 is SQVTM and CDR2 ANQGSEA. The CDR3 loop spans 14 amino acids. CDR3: CSVARNRQADTQYF. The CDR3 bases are TGCAGCGTTGCCCGAAACAGGCAGGCAGATACGCAGTATTTT.

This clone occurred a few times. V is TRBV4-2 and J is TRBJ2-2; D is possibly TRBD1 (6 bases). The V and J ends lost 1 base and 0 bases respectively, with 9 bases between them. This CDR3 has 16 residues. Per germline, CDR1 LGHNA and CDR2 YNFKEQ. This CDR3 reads CASSQGQAANTGELFF. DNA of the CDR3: TGTGCCAGCAGCCAAGGACAGGCAGCGAACACCGGGGAGCTGTTTTTT.

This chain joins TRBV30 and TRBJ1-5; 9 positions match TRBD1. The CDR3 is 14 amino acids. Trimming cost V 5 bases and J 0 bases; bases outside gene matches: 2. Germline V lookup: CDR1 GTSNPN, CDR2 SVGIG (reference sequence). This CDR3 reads CAWGQGNSNQPQHF. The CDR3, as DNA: TGTGCCTGGGGACAGGGGAATAGCAATCAGCCCCAGCATTTT.

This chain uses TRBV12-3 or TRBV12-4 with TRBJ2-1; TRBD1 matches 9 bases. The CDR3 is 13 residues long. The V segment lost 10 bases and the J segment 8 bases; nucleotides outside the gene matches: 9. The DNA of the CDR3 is TGTGCCATCGGACAGGGGAATAGCGATGAGCAGTTCTTC. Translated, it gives CAIGQGNSDEQFF.

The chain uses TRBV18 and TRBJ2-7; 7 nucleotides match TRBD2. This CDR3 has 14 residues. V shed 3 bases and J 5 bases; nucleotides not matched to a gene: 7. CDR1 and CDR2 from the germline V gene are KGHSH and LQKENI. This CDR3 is CASSPPGLPNEQYF. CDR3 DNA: TGTGCCAGCTCACCCCCGGGACTACCTAACGAGCAGTACTTC.